This is a list of T cell receptor beta chains from one sample in a study of T cells in Graves' hyperthyroidism and ophthalmopathy. Each CDR3 protein gets one entry after TCRdb re-called the multiplex PCR reads with MiXCR. Of roughly 500,000 distinct CDR3 sequences in the sample, 35% to 50% are singletons; the top ten hold around two fifths. Sequenced: peripheral blood or thyroid tissue (not recorded which). The source of these receptors is an adult woman with Graves' disease, either hyperthyroidism or ophthalmopathy (not recorded which). CDR3s include the opening cysteine and the closing phenylalanine or tryptophan. Fields, in order: V gene, CDR3 length, J gene, CDR3 protein.

>TRBV7-8|15|TRBJ2-2
CASSVGRGNTGELFF
>TRBV10-3|15|TRBJ2-3
CAIRGTGVNADTQYF
>TRBV5-4|17|TRBJ2-5
CASSYGQGVLQGETQYF
>TRBV11-2|13|TRBJ1-2
CASSPQSVYGYTF
>TRBV9|14|TRBJ1-5
CASSVRDGGEPQHF
>TRBV11-1|13|TRBJ1-2
CASSLNDGGGYTF
>TRBV9|15|TRBJ2-2
CASSVGPDGSGELFF
>TRBV6-6|14|TRBJ1-2
CASSYLSFNYGYTF
>TRBV20-1|12|TRBJ1-4
CSASAGGEKLFF
>TRBV7-6|16|TRBJ2-5
CASSDSLVQLGETQYF
>TRBV2|17|TRBJ1-2
CASSEPRDTSGDDGYTF
>TRBV29-1|13|TRBJ1-6
CSVGDRVDSPLHF
>TRBV19|13|TRBJ2-7
CASNPAGGSQQYF
>TRBV2|14|TRBJ1-2
CASSVTGGSGGYTF
>TRBV5-6|14|TRBJ2-5
CASSSGPGQETQYF
>TRBV10-3|13|TRBJ2-7
CAIQTGSSYEQYF
>TRBV7-8|16|TRBJ1-5
CASSLEYEARNQPQHF
>TRBV29-1|14|TRBJ2-2
CSVVYIGGTGELFF
>TRBV29-1|10|TRBJ1-1
CSVLDTEAFF
>TRBV24-1|15|TRBJ2-7
CATSDQVANTGELYF
>TRBV15|17|TRBJ2-5
CATSSALEWDRDETQYF
>TRBV7-2|14|TRBJ1-5
CASSSQGVNQPQHF
>TRBV9|12|TRBJ1-1
CASSPYSGEAFF
>TRBV19|15|TRBJ1-2
CATSTPGQGKYGYTF
>TRBV7-9|17|TRBJ1-5
CASSLGTGWVGNQPQHF
>TRBV29-1|15|TRBJ2-2
CSGGLAGASTGELFF
>TRBV14|15|TRBJ1-4
CASSQGTGRKEKLFF
>TRBV5-1|15|TRBJ1-3
CASSLGDSSGNTIYF
>TRBV7-8|14|TRBJ2-7
CASSSLGGQYEQYF
>TRBV7-2|17|TRBJ2-5
CASSSTPGPRIQETQYF
>TRBV29-1|11|TRBJ2-5
CSGRARRTQYF
>TRBV7-2|16|TRBJ1-1
CASSPTSGHRNTEAFF
>TRBV7-9|18|TRBJ1-4
CASSSATRQGTGGEKLFF